This TCR beta chain appears in the sequencing data of a study of human T cells and chemical hapten exposure. Study-wide context: Throughout the approximately 26-week study, diphenylcyclopropenone was applied weekly to the patients' scalps.

The trim removed 3 bases at V and 4 bases at J, leaving 5 bases unmatched. This CDR3 contains 17 residues. CDR1 and CDR2 from the germline V gene are SEHNR and FQNEAQ (reference sequence). Library construction involved attaching unique molecular identifiers to individual cDNA molecules, which allowed quantitative, reproducible TCR counting. Authors' processing steps: Sampled TCR counts reached a median of around 94,000 per sample, with values ranging from about 23,224 to 690,600. TCRdb reanalysed the RACE reads using MiXCR and keeps one entry per CDR3 protein. TCRdb, rather than the study authors, made the V and J calls. The sample carries about 250,000 distinct CDR3 sequences, 7.5% to 9% recorded once. Regarding time point: pre-sensitization, week 0. The treatment is: therapeutic diphenylcyclopropenone sensitization with weekly scalp DPC. Only a few counts were recorded for this clonotype.

The V and J genes are TRBV7-9 and TRBJ2-2; 13 nucleotides align to TRBD2. This receptor was taken from a man in his late teens or twenties with alopecia areata. Some clones in this sample may be carry-over from other donors' samples. The source was whole blood, collected in connection with sensitization to the hapten diphenylcyclopropenone (DPC). The CDR3 bases are TGTGCCAGCAGCTTCGGACTAGCGGGGGTCTTCACCGGGGAGCTGTTTTTT. Translating it yields CASSFGLAGVFTGELFF.